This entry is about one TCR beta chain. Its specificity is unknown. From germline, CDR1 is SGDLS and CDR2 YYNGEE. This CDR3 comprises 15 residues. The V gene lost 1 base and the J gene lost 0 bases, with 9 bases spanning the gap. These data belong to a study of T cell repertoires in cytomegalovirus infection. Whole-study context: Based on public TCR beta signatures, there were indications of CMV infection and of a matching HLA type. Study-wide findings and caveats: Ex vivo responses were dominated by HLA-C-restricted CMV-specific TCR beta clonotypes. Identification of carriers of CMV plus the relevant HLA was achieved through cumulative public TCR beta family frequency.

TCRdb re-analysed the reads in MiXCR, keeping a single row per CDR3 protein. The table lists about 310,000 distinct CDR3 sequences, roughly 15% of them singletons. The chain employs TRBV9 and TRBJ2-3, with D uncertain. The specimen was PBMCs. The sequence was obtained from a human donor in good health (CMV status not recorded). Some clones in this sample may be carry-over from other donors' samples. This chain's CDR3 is CASSVRWGSTDTQYF. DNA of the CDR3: TGTGCCAGCAGCGTACGGTGGGGTAGCACAGATACGCAGTATTTT.